These 32 T cell receptor beta chains came from one sample sequenced in a study of blood T cell repertoires in COVID-19 (dated by TCRdb to the early 2020s). The library was generated by the immunoSEQ multiplex PCR assay. TCRdb limited this immuneACCESS table to in-frame rearrangements with V and J called. A share of clones is missing; checked studies link under half to unresolved V genes, and the rest is unexplained. The sample data list 150,000 to 200,000 clones, and just over 85% of these were observed just once. Of the sample, around 8.6% falls within the top ten clones. The material sequenced was peripheral blood. Receptor source: a man aged 50 or older with active or convalescent COVID-19.

This clone was found a few times. The CDR3 loop reads CASSAGHDYGYTF. In DNA form, the CDR3 reads TGCGCCAGCAGTGCTGGACACGACTATGGCTACACCTTC. The chain combines TRBV10-1 with TRBJ1-2; perhaps TRBD1 as D (5 bases). Between the trimmed V and J ends, which lost 4 bases and 3 bases, there was a span of 9 bases. CDR3 length equals 13 residues. Germline V gives CDR1 WNHNN, CDR2 SYGVQD (reference sequence).

The V call is TRBV19, the J call TRBJ1-5; possibly TRBD1 for D (5 bases). Between the trimmed V and J ends, which lost 6 bases and 3 bases, there was a span of 9 bases. This CDR3 region has 13 residues. Germline V gene lookup returns CDR1 LNHDA and CDR2 SQIVND (reference sequence). The CDR3 coding sequence is TGTGCCAGTAGCGTAGGGGTCAATCAGCCCCAGCATTTT. Amino acids: CASSVGVNQPQHF.

The rearrangement links TRBV5-1 to TRBJ2-5; D is unresolved. CDR3 length: 14 residues. Trimming shortened V by 3 bases and J by 4 bases, and 13 bases separated the two germline ends. CDR1 and CDR2 from the germline V gene are SGHRS and YFSETQ. The CDR3 sequence: CASSSGPEAETQYF. In DNA form, the CDR3 reads TGCGCCAGCAGCTCCGGTCCCGAGGCAGAGACCCAGTACTTC.

In this sample, this clone turned up once. This sequence joins TRBV7-2 and TRBJ2-5; 10 bases fit TRBD2. The CDR3 is made up of 18 amino acids. V dropped 5 bases and J dropped 5; count of bases not matched to a gene: 17. Germline CDR1 and CDR2: SGHTA and FQGNSA. CDR3 nucleotides: TGTGCCAGCAGCGGAGACCCCTCCAGAGCGGGGGGGCGGGAGACCCAGTACTTC. Translated: CASSGDPSRAGGRETQYF.

This clone was detected a few times. V and J are TRBV6-1 and TRBJ2-5; no reliable D call. Germline-derived CDR1 and CDR2 are MNHNS and SASEGT. V was pared by 1 base and J by 5 bases, with 17 bases between. The CDR3 has 16 amino acids. The CDR3 region has the DNA TGTGCCAGCAGTGAAGTGATAGCCAGAACTTGGGAGACCCAGTACTTC. It codes for CASSEVIARTWETQYF.

The count of this clone is one. The rearrangement joins TRBV7-2 to TRBJ1-1, with a weak D call TRBD1 (5 bases). The CDR3 loop spans 13 amino acids. V lost 1 base and J lost 7, with 10 bases in between. Germline loops: CDR1 SGHTA, CDR2 FQGNSA. The chain's CDR3 is CASSLVTDLEAFF. The CDR3, as DNA: TGTGCCAGCAGCTTAGTGACAGATCTTGAAGCTTTCTTT. The full variable domain, its missing parts supplied by reference TRBV7-2 and TRBJ1-1, is GAGVSQSPSNKVTEKGKDVELRCDPISGHTALYWYRQSLGQGLEFLIYFQGNSAPDKSGLPSDRFSAERTGGSVSTLTIQRTQQEDSAVYLCASSLVTDLEAFFGQGTRLTVV.

The V gene is TRBV6-1, the J gene TRBJ1-4, with 12 bases matching TRBD1. CDR1 MNHNS and CDR2 SASEGT come from the germline V gene. The CDR3 is made up of 17 amino acids. The J segment lost 6 bases and the V segment lost 2 bases, leaving 7 bases of the junction unmatched. The CDR3 DNA sequence: TGTGCCAGCAGTGAAACAGGGACAGGGGGCTCATATGAAAAACTGTTTTTT. Translated: CASSETGTGGSYEKLFF.

This rearrangement joins TRBV6-5 to TRBJ2-7, with D tentatively TRBD1 (6 bases). Trimming shortened V by 5 bases and J by 0 bases, and 8 bases separated the two germline ends. This CDR3 is built from 13 residues. In germline, CDR1 is MNHEY, CDR2 SVGAGI. CDR3 nucleotide sequence: TGTGCCAGCAGTAGGGACAACTCCTACGAGCAGTACTTC. Protein: CASSRDNSYEQYF.

Comment on this clone: An end of the junction differs from the germline gene, which may be a read error. The rearrangement uses TRBV28 and TRBJ1-1; 8 bases fit TRBD1. This CDR3 region has 13 residues. Germline CDR1 reads MDHEN; CDR2 reads SYDVKM. The CDR3 sequence: CASGLQGVTEAFF. The CDR3 DNA sequence: TGTGCCAGCGGTTTACAGGGGGTAACTGAAGCTTTCTTT.

This chain uses TRBV5-1 with TRBJ2-5, with TRBD2 matching over 7 bases. CDR3 length: 15 amino acids. CDR1 and CDR2 from the germline V gene are SGHRS and YFSETQ. V lost 4 bases and J lost 1; bases outside the gene matches: 7. CDR3 residues: CASSRASGLQETQYF. The DNA for the CDR3 is TGCGCCAGCAGCCGGGCTAGCGGACTCCAAGAGACCCAGTACTTC.

The CDR3, as DNA: TGTGCCAGCAGCGTAGAGCCCGGGACAGTCGAGCAGTACTTC. Translation gives CASSVEPGTVEQYF. The chain combines TRBV9 with TRBJ2-7, with 7 nucleotides matching TRBD1. The CDR3 contains 14 residues. The germline V gene encodes CDR1 SGDLS and CDR2 YYNGEE. Germline trimming cut 0 bases from V and 6 bases from J; bases unmatched to any gene: 6.

The chain links TRBV5-6 to TRBJ1-1, with TRBD1 identical over 8 bases. The germline V gene has CDR1 SGHDT and CDR2 YYEEEE. The junction had 6 bases not matched to a gene; V was cut back by 2 bases and J by 6 bases. The CDR3 runs 14 residues. In nucleotides, the CDR3 is TGTGCCAGCAGCTTACTTACAGGGGGGTCTGAAGCTTTCTTT. This encodes CASSLLTGGSEAFF.

The rearrangement joins TRBV19 to TRBJ1-3; 10 nucleotides align to TRBD1. The CDR3 runs 16 residues. The J segment lost 4 bases and the V segment lost 6 bases, leaving 9 bases of the junction unmatched. Germline V gene data show CDR1 as LNHDA and CDR2 as SQIVND (reference sequence). This CDR3 reads CASSRRQGARGNTIYF. The CDR3 DNA is TGTGCCAGTAGCCGAAGACAGGGGGCGCGAGGAAACACCATATATTTT.

The chain has TRBV6-2 or TRBV6-3 and TRBJ1-5; D is possibly TRBD1 (5 bases). CDR3 size: 15 residues. In germline, CDR1 is MNHEY, CDR2 SVGEGT. The germline V and J ends were trimmed by 4 bases and 7 bases, with 17 bases remaining between them. CDR3 bases: TGTGCCAGCAGTTCGAGTTGGAGGGGCGGACAGCCCCAGCATTTT. Its protein is CASSSSWRGGQPQHF.

The chain employs TRBV18 and TRBJ1-3; D call uncertain. The germline V gene encodes CDR1 KGHSH and CDR2 LQKENI. The CDR3 runs 14 residues. V shed 8 bases and J shed 3 bases, with 14 bases lying between them. CDR3 loop: CASTDTSIGNTIYF. CDR3 DNA sequence: TGTGCCAGCACTGACACAAGCATTGGAAACACCATATATTTT.

The rearrangement uses TRBV24-1 and TRBJ2-5; 7 bases are a match to TRBD2. This CDR3 region has 14 residues. CDR1 is KGHDR and CDR2 is SFDVKD in the germline V gene. The V segment lost 1 base and the J segment 5 bases; nucleotides outside the gene matches: 3. This CDR3 is CATSDFLGGETQYF. Written as DNA, the CDR3 is TGTGCCACCAGTGATTTTTTGGGGGGGGAGACCCAGTACTTC.

This rearrangement joins TRBV2 to TRBJ2-5; 10 bases match TRBD1. Germline-derived CDR1 and CDR2 are SNHLY and FYNNEI. Trimming removed 7 bases from V and 6 bases from J; junction bases left unmatched: 8. The CDR3 runs to 14 residues. This CDR3 reads CASTAGDRGKTQYF. CDR3 DNA sequence: TGTGCCAGCACAGCAGGGGACAGGGGAAAGACCCAGTACTTC.

The rearrangement uses TRBV7-2 and TRBJ2-7; the D is unclear. In germline, CDR1 is SGHTA, CDR2 FQGNSA. Trimming cost V 3 bases and J 3 bases, with 3 bases left between them. The CDR3 has 11 amino acids. The CDR3 spells CASSFHYEQYF. CDR3 DNA sequence: TGTGCCAGCAGCTTCCACTACGAGCAGTACTTC.

In nucleotides, the CDR3 is TGCGCCAGCAGCCAAGGGGACAGGTCCTTCACTGAAGCTTTCTTT. Translating it yields CASSQGDRSFTEAFF. The chain links TRBV4-3 to TRBJ1-1; 8 bases fit TRBD1. CDR1 is LGHNA, CDR2 YSLEER, per germline. This CDR3 is 15 amino acids long. J gave up 4 bases and V 1 base, and 5 bases lay outside the gene matches.

The chain couples TRBV30 to TRBJ2-5; D uncertain. The CDR3 is 17 residues long. In germline, CDR1 is GTSNPN, CDR2 SVGIG (reference sequence). Trimming removed 1 base at V and 4 bases at J, with 22 bases between. The CDR3 DNA is TGTGCCTGGAGTGCTCCCCGCCTGAGCGCCGAGCCAGAGACCCAGTACTTC. Its protein is CAWSAPRLSAEPETQYF.

The chain links TRBV7-8 to TRBJ2-2; no clear D gene. The CDR3 totals 12 residues. Germline-derived CDR1 and CDR2 are SGHVS and FQNEAQ. V shed 5 bases and J shed 6 bases, with 7 bases lying between them. In DNA form, the CDR3 reads TGTGCCAGCAGCCCACTGCCCGGGGAGCTGTTTTTT. It encodes CASSPLPGELFF.

V gene TRBV29-1 combines with J gene TRBJ2-1; TRBD1 agrees at 9 bases. J gave up 8 bases and V 7 bases, and 12 bases lay outside the gene matches. The CDR3 is 14 amino acids. From germline, CDR1 is SQVTM and CDR2 ANQGSEA. CDR3 amino acids: CSALPGTGIDEQFF. DNA of the CDR3: TGCAGCGCTCTACCCGGGACAGGGATCGATGAGCAGTTCTTC.

The V gene is TRBV7-7, the J gene TRBJ2-5; 14 bases are a match to TRBD2. The CDR3 loop spans 16 amino acids. Germline V lookup: CDR1 SSHAT, CDR2 FNYEAQ (reference sequence). J gave up 1 base and V 5 bases, and 3 bases lay outside the gene matches. The DNA for the CDR3 is TGTGCCAGCAGCCCAGGACTAGCGGGGGGCCAAGAGACCCAGTACTTC. Amino acids: CASSPGLAGGQETQYF.

The chain has TRBV20-1 and TRBJ2-3, with a possible D match to TRBD1 (6 bases). The CDR3 contains 15 residues. V was pared by 3 bases and J by 0 bases, with 13 bases between. Germline assignment: CDR1 DFQATT and CDR2 SNEGSKA (reference sequence). CDR3 sequence reads: CSASPGTLSTDTQYF. Written as DNA, the CDR3 is TGCAGTGCTAGTCCCGGGACACTCAGCACAGATACGCAGTATTTT.

In its sample, this clone was seen a few times. V is TRBV19 and J is TRBJ2-2; 10 bases line up with TRBD2. Trimming removed 5 bases from V and 1 base from J; junction bases left unmatched: 4. The CDR3 extends over 16 amino acids. CDR1 is LNHDA, CDR2 SQIVND, per germline (reference sequence). CDR3 loop: CASSPWTSGNTGELFF. CDR3 DNA: TGTGCCAGTAGTCCGTGGACTAGCGGGAACACCGGGGAGCTGTTTTTT.

The chain uses TRBV29-1 and TRBJ2-1; 12 bases fit TRBD1. The CDR3 length is 13 residues. V was pared by 6 bases and J by 9 bases, with 6 bases of the junction left unmatched. The germline CDR1 and CDR2 sequences are SQVTM and ANQGSEA. The CDR3 nucleotides read TGCAGCGTCCCCGGGACAGGGGGCTTTGAGCAGTTCTTC. It yields the protein CSVPGTGGFEQFF.

V is TRBV18 and J is TRBJ1-5; no definite D call. CDR1 is KGHSH and CDR2 is LQKENI in the germline V gene. Trimming removed 1 base at V and 2 bases at J, with 6 bases between. The CDR3 has 14 residues. The DNA of the CDR3 is TGTGCCAGCTCACCACTAGAAGGCAATCAGCCCCAGCATTTT. This codes for CASSPLEGNQPQHF.

The J gene is TRBJ2-7, the V gene TRBV6-5; 7 bases align to TRBD1. The CDR3 is 15 residues long. V dropped 8 bases and J dropped 0; count of bases not matched to a gene: 10. CDR1 and CDR2 (germline): MNHEY, SVGAGI. For the CDR3, the DNA is TGTGCCAGCCTTACCGGGACAGCTAACTCCTACGAGCAGTACTTC. This gives the protein CASLTGTANSYEQYF.

V gene TRBV2 combines with J gene TRBJ1-5; 9 positions match TRBD1. V was pared by 6 bases and J by 6 bases, with 9 bases of the junction left unmatched. Germline CDR1 and CDR2: SNHLY and FYNNEI. The CDR3 consists of 15 residues. CDR3 in DNA: TGTGCCAGCAGAGGACAGGGGACCAGAATTCAGCCCCAGCATTTT. It yields the protein CASRGQGTRIQPQHF.

The chain uses TRBV12-5 and TRBJ2-1; a weak D match, TRBD1 (7 bases). The CDR3 spans 16 residues. Trimming removed 9 bases at V and 0 bases at J, with 18 bases between. Looked up from germline, CDR1 is LGHNT and CDR2 is FRNRAP. In nucleotides, the CDR3 is TGTGCTAGCTCAACTTCAGGGGGGAGCTCCTACAATGAGCAGTTCTTC. It encodes CASSTSGGSSYNEQFF.

This clone was observed a few times. This sequence joins TRBV7-9 and TRBJ1-3, with D maybe TRBD1 (5 bases). CDR1 and CDR2 from the germline V gene are SEHNR and FQNEAQ (reference sequence). The CDR3 totals 12 residues. V lost 1 base and J lost 7, with 5 bases in between. The CDR3: CASSLDRNTIYF. CDR3 DNA: TGTGCCAGCAGCTTAGACAGGAACACCATATATTTT.

This clone was seen a few times. The chain joins TRBV19 to TRBJ1-3; weak D call: TRBD1 (5 bases). The CDR3 covers 17 residues. Germline V lookup: CDR1 LNHDA, CDR2 SQIVND (reference sequence). Deletions cut 3 bases from V and 1 base from J, with 16 bases between. The CDR3 bases are TGTGCCAGTAGTATCTTGGCAGGGATAGGGTCTGGAAACACCATATATTTT. It translates to CASSILAGIGSGNTIYF.